The 22 T cell receptor beta chains listed next were all sequenced from one sample in a study of cytomegalovirus exposure and HLA in healthy donors. 13 Jbeta primers and 60 Vbeta primers were used for the PCR. Clones were sequenced by immunoSEQ multiplex PCR, and TCRdb holds only the in-frame ones, with some missing. The table lists over 150,000 clones, about 80% of them singletons. The sample consisted of PBMCs. The receptors stem from a man younger than 45 in good health and CMV-seropositive.

The chain carries TRBV7-3 and TRBJ2-3; 14 bases align to TRBD2. The trim removed 4 bases at V and 4 bases at J, leaving 10 bases unmatched. The CDR3 sequence is 18 residues long. The germline CDR1 and CDR2 sequences are SGHTA and FQGTGA. DNA for the CDR3: TGTGCCAGCAGCTCGTCCCGGACTAGCGGGAGGTCCCCAGATACGCAGTATTTT. This codes for CASSSSRTSGRSPDTQYF.

The chain carries TRBV5-4 and TRBJ1-1, with TRBD1 identical over 10 bases. Trimming took 5 bases from V and 6 from J; bases not matched to a gene: 13. The CDR3 spans 16 residues. The germline V gene has CDR1 SGHNT and CDR2 YYREEE (reference sequence). CDR3 DNA: TGTGCCAGCAGTCGCCTCCCCGGGACAGGGGCCCCTGAAGCTTTCTTT. Translating gives CASSRLPGTGAPEAFF.

The chain couples TRBV7-9 to TRBJ2-2; D gene ambiguous. CDR3 length: 15 amino acids. Germline values: CDR1 SEHNR, CDR2 FQNEAQ (reference sequence). V lost 1 base to trimming and J lost 0 bases, with 6 bases between them. The CDR3, as DNA: TGTGCCAGCAGCTTAGGGAGCGCGAACACCGGGGAGCTGTTTTTT. It codes for CASSLGSANTGELFF.

V and J are TRBV6-5 and TRBJ2-7; 7 bases align to TRBD1. V gave up 2 bases and J gave up 5 bases; unmatched junction bases: 6. This CDR3 comprises 14 residues. Germline CDR1 is MNHEY and CDR2 is SVGAGI. The CDR3 sequence: CASSYGGQPHEQYF. In nucleotides, the CDR3 is TGTGCCAGCAGTTACGGGGGACAGCCCCACGAGCAGTACTTC.

The rearrangement uses TRBV7-9 and TRBJ2-5; possibly TRBD2 for D (5 bases). Germline V lookup: CDR1 SEHNR, CDR2 FQNEAQ (reference sequence). CDR3 size: 14 residues. The V end was cut by 2 bases, the J end by 5 bases, with 12 bases between. The CDR3 sequence: CASSLSEGFETQYF. The CDR3 DNA reads TGTGCCAGCAGCTTAAGCGAGGGCTTTGAGACCCAGTACTTC.

The chain recombines TRBV4-2 with TRBJ2-3; 9 bases are a match to TRBD2. This CDR3 comprises 16 residues. The germline V gene encodes CDR1 LGHNA and CDR2 YNFKEQ. V lost 4 bases and J lost 1; bases outside the gene matches: 6. CDR3 in DNA: TGTGCCAGCAGCCGGGTAGCGGGAGCTGGCACAGATACGCAGTATTTT. Translating it yields CASSRVAGAGTDTQYF.

The rearrangement uses TRBV11-3 and TRBJ2-7, with D perhaps matching TRBD1 (5 bases). Germline values: CDR1 SGHNT, CDR2 YENEEA. CDR3 length equals 13 residues. The V end was cut by 4 bases, the J end by 6 bases, with 13 bases between. The CDR3, as DNA: TGTGCCAGCAGCTCCTCGGCGCAGGGCGAGCAGTACTTC. It codes for CASSSSAQGEQYF.

The genes are TRBV6-6 and TRBJ2-5, with TRBD2 matching over 7 bases. Germline CDR1 and CDR2: MNHNY and SVGAGI (reference sequence). The CDR3 runs to 13 residues. The V segment lost 2 bases and the J segment 5 bases; nucleotides outside the gene matches: 2. In DNA, the CDR3 is TGTGCCAGCAGTTACGGCGGGAGTGAGACCCAGTACTTC. As protein: CASSYGGSETQYF.

The chain uses TRBV28 and TRBJ2-1; TRBD2 matches 14 bases. The germline V gene has CDR1 MDHEN and CDR2 SYDVKM. Germline trimming cut 1 base from V and 5 bases from J; bases unmatched to any gene: 7. The CDR3 length is 18 residues. The CDR3 is CASSLSGLAGGIDNEQFF. The CDR3 coding sequence is TGTGCCAGCAGTTTATCCGGACTAGCGGGAGGCATAGACAATGAGCAGTTCTTC.

This chain uses TRBV9 with TRBJ1-1; D uncertain. The CDR3 is made up of 14 amino acids. Germline lookup yields CDR1 SGDLS and CDR2 YYNGEE. V lost 0 bases and J lost 1, with 7 bases in between. CDR3 DNA sequence: TGTGCCAGCAGCGTAGAAACAGCGAACACTGAAGCTTTCTTT. Its translation: CASSVETANTEAFF.

This chain links TRBV29-1 with TRBJ2-5; 16 positions match TRBD2. This CDR3 is built from 15 residues. V shed 6 bases and J 1 base; nucleotides not matched to a gene: 2. Germline-derived CDR1 and CDR2 are SQVTM and ANQGSEA. In DNA form, the CDR3 reads TGCAGCGTGGGACTAGCGGGAGGGGCCCAAGAGACCCAGTACTTC. Protein product: CSVGLAGGAQETQYF.

This clone was seen a few times. The chain links TRBV5-6 to TRBJ1-1; perhaps TRBD1 as D (6 bases). V lost 2 bases and J 1 base, leaving 12 bases between the germline ends. The germline V gene has CDR1 SGHDT and CDR2 YYEEEE. This CDR3 has 15 residues. CDR3 bases: TGTGCCAGCAGCTTTCCAAGGGACAAGAACACTGAAGCTTTCTTT. It encodes CASSFPRDKNTEAFF.

V and J are TRBV6-9 and TRBJ1-1; no clear D gene. V was pared by 7 bases and J by 1 base, with 16 bases between. CDR1 is MNHGY, CDR2 SVAAGI, per germline. The CDR3 has 15 residues. The CDR3, as DNA: TGTGCCAGCATCAAAGTAACGGGAAGGAACACTGAAGCTTTCTTT. It specifies CASIKVTGRNTEAFF.

The rearrangement uses TRBV9 and TRBJ2-1; a weak D match, TRBD2 (5 bases). V gave up 4 bases and J gave up 12 bases, with 14 bases separating them. The CDR3 is made up of 12 amino acids. The V gene's germline CDR1 is SGDLS and CDR2 YYNGEE. As DNA, the CDR3 is TGTGCCAGCAGCAACCCCCTGGGGAGGCAGTTCTTC. It is translated as CASSNPLGRQFF.

This chain connects TRBV6-5 to TRBJ1-6; 9 bases are shared with TRBD1. With 7 bases clipped from V and 7 bases from J, the junction kept 8 bases outside the gene matches. This CDR3 is 15 amino acids long. Per the germline V gene, CDR1 is MNHEY and CDR2 is SVGAGI. The CDR3 loop reads CASTGGTGNNSPLHF. CDR3 nucleotide sequence: TGTGCCAGCACAGGGGGGACAGGGAACAATTCACCCCTCCACTTT.

This clone was counted once. The rearrangement links TRBV12-5 to TRBJ2-7; 7 nucleotides agree with TRBD1. Germline V gene data show CDR1 as LGHNT and CDR2 as FRNRAP. Trimming removed 3 bases from V and 4 bases from J; junction bases left unmatched: 9. CDR3 length: 15 amino acids. CDR3 in amino acids: CASGFWGQGVYEQYF. CDR3 DNA sequence: TGTGCTAGTGGTTTTTGGGGCCAGGGGGTATACGAGCAGTACTTC.

V and J are TRBV7-9 and TRBJ1-1; D ambiguous. The CDR3 runs to 14 residues. The ends were cut back, 1 base at V and 7 bases at J, with 13 bases in the middle. Germline-derived CDR1 and CDR2 are SEHNR and FQNEAQ (reference sequence). In nucleotides, the CDR3 is TGTGCCAGCAGCTTAGGGGCCGCCTTGGGTGAAGCTTTCTTT. Protein: CASSLGAALGEAFF. Drawing the rest from reference TRBV7-9 and TRBJ1-1, the complete variable domain is DTGVSQNPRHKITKRGQNVTFRCDPISEHNRLYWYRQTLGQGPEFLTYFQNEAQLEKSRLLSDRFSAERPKGSFSTLEIQRTEQGDSAMYLCASSLGAALGEAFFGQGTRLTVV.

This clone was found once. The chain has TRBV5-1 and TRBJ2-2; TRBD2 aligns across 7 bases. The J segment lost 8 bases and the V segment lost 3 bases, leaving 10 bases of the junction unmatched. Germline CDR1 reads SGHRS; CDR2 reads YFSETQ. The CDR3 extends over 15 amino acids. CDR3: CASSSTGGHLGELFF. The CDR3 DNA reads as TGCGCCAGCAGCTCCACGGGAGGCCACCTTGGGGAGCTGTTTTTT.

This chain connects TRBV27 to TRBJ1-5; no clear D. This CDR3 contains 13 residues. The germline gives CDR1 MNHEY, CDR2 SMNVEV (reference sequence). The ends were cut back, 0 bases at V and 4 bases at J, with 4 bases in the middle. DNA for the CDR3: TGTGCCAGCAGTTTATCGGCAAATCAGCCCCAGCATTTT. Its translation is CASSLSANQPQHF.

This clone appeared a few times. The rearrangement uses TRBV11-2 and TRBJ1-4; D is unresolved. V was pared by 6 bases and J by 5 bases, with 7 bases between. CDR3 length equals 12 residues. Looked up from germline, CDR1 is SGHAT and CDR2 is FQNNGV. In DNA, the CDR3 is TGTGCCAGCAGACAGTGGAATGAAAAACTGTTTTTT. It encodes CASRQWNEKLFF.

This clone was seen a handful of times. This chain uses TRBV5-1 with TRBJ1-4, with TRBD1 matching over 7 bases. Germline V lookup: CDR1 SGHRS, CDR2 YFSETQ. The trim removed 3 bases at V and 0 bases at J, leaving 2 bases unmatched. This CDR3 region has 15 residues. In DNA, the CDR3 is TGCGCCAGCAGCTCGGACAGGACAACTAATGAAAAACTGTTTTTT. It encodes CASSSDRTTNEKLFF.

V gene TRBV30 combines with J gene TRBJ2-5; the D gene is possibly TRBD2 (5 bases). CDR1 is GTSNPN and CDR2 is SVGIG in the germline V gene (reference sequence). The CDR3 is 12 residues long. V dropped 0 bases and J dropped 5 bases, with 7 bases sitting between them. The CDR3 here is CAWSVRGETQYF. DNA for the CDR3: TGTGCCTGGAGTGTACGAGGGGAGACCCAGTACTTC.